A single sample gave rise to the 18 T cell receptor beta chains below, sequenced in a study of OX40 agonist ivuxolimab in advanced cancers. Profiling relied on immunoSEQ multiplex PCR, and the TCRdb table lists in-frame clones only, not all of them. This sample has 50,000 to 70,000 clones, with 84% found just once. The source material was CD4+ or CD8+ T cells sorted from blood, sampled in a trial of the OX40 agonist ivuxolimab. The receptor set was obtained from an adult with an advanced solid tumor such as melanoma, head and neck, liver or kidney cancer.

The chain employs TRBV5-1 and TRBJ2-5; 9 bases are a match to TRBD2. The CDR3 is 16 residues long. Germline-derived CDR1 and CDR2 are SGHRS and YFSETQ. V dropped 0 bases and J dropped 1; count of bases not matched to a gene: 4. The CDR3 reads CASSLVPSGAQETQYF. The CDR3, as DNA: TGCGCCAGCAGCTTGGTTCCTAGCGGGGCCCAAGAGACCCAGTACTTC.

This CDR3 is CASTEVGGLGANVLTF. As DNA, the CDR3 is TGTGCCAGCACCGAAGTGGGCGGGCTTGGGGCCAACGTCCTGACTTTC. V gene TRBV7-2 combines with J gene TRBJ2-6; D might be TRBD2 (5 bases). This CDR3 has 16 amino acids. Trimming stripped 7 bases from V and 3 bases from J, with 16 bases between. The germline V gene encodes CDR1 SGHTA and CDR2 FQGNSA.

The CDR3 region is CATSRVQASGGAGELFF. For the CDR3, the DNA is TGTGCCACCAGCAGAGTACAAGCGTCCGGAGGGGCCGGGGAGCTGTTTTTT. V is TRBV15 and J is TRBJ2-2; TRBD2 might be the D (6 bases). CDR1 LNHNV and CDR2 YYDKDF come from the germline V gene (reference sequence). CDR3 size: 17 residues. V was shortened by 1 base and J by 6 bases, with 18 bases between the two germline ends.

The chain has TRBV27 and TRBJ2-1, with TRBD2 as a possible D gene (7 bases). From germline, CDR1 is MNHEY and CDR2 SMNVEV (reference sequence). The CDR3 has 16 residues. The V end lost 3 bases, the J end lost 3 bases, and 15 bases lay between the germline ends. The CDR3 DNA reads TGTGCCAGCAGTTTTGCCGGGGGGCCTGGCTACAATGAGCAGTTCTTC. It yields the protein CASSFAGGPGYNEQFF.

The chain is built from TRBV18 and TRBJ1-2, with 7 nucleotides matching TRBD1. The CDR3 sequence is 16 residues long. Germline CDR1 reads KGHSH; CDR2 reads LQKENI. Trimming took 1 base from V and 4 from J; bases not matched to a gene: 9. The CDR3 reads CASSPLTRQGSYGYTF. The CDR3 nucleotides are TGTGCCAGCTCACCACTTACGAGACAGGGTTCCTATGGCTACACCTTC.

The chain uses TRBV6-6 and TRBJ1-1; 7 bases fit TRBD1. The CDR3 is 12 residues long. The V segment lost 7 bases and the J segment 7 bases; nucleotides outside the gene matches: 6. Germline V gene data show CDR1 as MNHNY and CDR2 as SVGAGI (reference sequence). The CDR3 bases are TGTGCCAGCACTCAGGGGGGCGGTGAAGCTTTCTTT. Amino acids: CASTQGGGEAFF.

This chain joins TRBV7-8 and TRBJ1-2; a weak D match, TRBD1 (5 bases). Germline lookup yields CDR1 SGHVS and CDR2 FQNEAQ. The CDR3 covers 13 residues. Trimming pared 5 bases from V and 8 bases from J, leaving 15 bases between. The CDR3 protein is CASSLPGAGGYTF. The CDR3 DNA reads as TGTGCCAGCAGCCTCCCTGGGGCGGGGGGCTACACCTTC.

The chain recombines TRBV4-2 with TRBJ2-7; TRBD2 matches at 10 bases. Trimming at V came to 4 bases and at J to 7 bases, leaving 13 bases not matched to a gene. The CDR3 has 16 residues. Germline V gene data show CDR1 as LGHNA and CDR2 as YNFKEQ. CDR3 region: CASSLWLGLASREQYF. The CDR3 DNA follows: TGTGCCAGCAGCCTTTGGCTGGGACTAGCGAGTCGGGAGCAGTACTTC.

The rearrangement uses TRBV7-2 and TRBJ1-4; 8 nucleotides agree with TRBD1. This CDR3 spans 15 amino acids. The junction had 8 bases not matched to a gene; V was cut back by 5 bases and J by 6 bases. Germline V gene data show CDR1 as SGHTA and CDR2 as FQGNSA. The CDR3 DNA is TGTGCCAGCAGCCTAGGGGACAGGCTACATGAAAAACTGTTTTTT. Translating gives CASSLGDRLHEKLFF. The whole variable domain, remainder taken from reference TRBV7-2 and TRBJ1-4, is GAGVSQSPSNKVTEKGKDVELRCDPISGHTALYWYRQSLGQGLEFLIYFQGNSAPDKSGLPSDRFSAERTGGSVSTLTIQRTQQEDSAVYLCASSLGDRLHEKLFFGSGTQLSVL.

This chain links TRBV6-5 with TRBJ2-7; 7 bases line up with TRBD2. V gave up 5 bases and J gave up 5 bases; unmatched junction bases: 6. Germline V gene lookup returns CDR1 MNHEY and CDR2 SVGAGI. The CDR3 runs 13 residues. DNA of the CDR3: TGTGCCAGCAGTCTCTGGGGGGGGAACGAGCAGTACTTC. Translation: CASSLWGGNEQYF.

This clone showed up just a few times. J is TRBJ2-1 and V is TRBV9; 8 bases align to TRBD1. Germline V gene sequence: CDR1 SGDLS, CDR2 YYNGEE. This CDR3 contains 16 residues. Trimming cost V 3 bases and J 1 base; bases outside gene matches: 6. The CDR3, as DNA: TGTGCCAGCAGCGGGGGACAGGATCCTTCCTACAATGAGCAGTTCTTC. Translating gives CASSGGQDPSYNEQFF.

This sequence joins TRBV7-6 and TRBJ1-3, with 8 bases that match TRBD1. CDR3 length: 15 amino acids. After removal of 1 base from V and 7 bases from J, the junction contained 6 bases not matched to a gene. The germline V gene has CDR1 SGHVS and CDR2 FNYEAQ. The CDR3 reads CASSLGQGAINTIYF. The DNA for the CDR3 is TGTGCCAGCAGCTTAGGGCAGGGGGCAATCAACACCATATATTTT.

The V gene is TRBV7-8, the J gene TRBJ2-5, with a possible D match to TRBD1 (6 bases). The DNA end is a closer match to TRBJ2-7, so the J assignment may be wrong. There are 14 residues in the CDR3. Germline V gene data show CDR1 as SGHVS and CDR2 as FQNEAQ. The CDR3 loop reads CASTQGPGAYEQYF. Here the CDR3 DNA reads TGTGCCAGCACCCAAGGGCCAGGGGCCTACGAGCAGTACTTC.

This chain links TRBV5-1 with TRBJ2-3; no clear D. Trimming removed 0 bases from V and 4 bases from J, with 9 bases in between. This CDR3 is built from 14 residues. Germline V gene data show CDR1 as SGHRS and CDR2 as YFSETQ. CDR3 DNA sequence: TGCGCCAGCAGCTTGGTGGTGGGCGCAGATACGCAGTATTTT. Amino acids: CASSLVVGADTQYF. Filled out from reference TRBV5-1 and TRBJ2-3, the complete variable domain reads KAGVTQTPRYLIKTRGQQVTLSCSPISGHRSVSWYQQTPGQGLQFLFEYFSETQRNKGNFPGRFSGRQFSNSRSEMNVSTLELGDSALYLCASSLVVGADTQYFGPGTRLTVL.

The V gene is TRBV30, the J gene TRBJ1-2; possibly TRBD1 for D (5 bases). The CDR3 sequence is 15 residues long. V was cut by 4 bases and J by 6 bases, with 21 bases left in between. CDR1 is GTSNPN and CDR2 is SVGIG in the germline V gene (reference sequence). CDR3 sequence reads: CAWNPPGMRGHGYTF. The CDR3 bases are TGTGCCTGGAACCCTCCAGGGATGAGAGGGCATGGCTACACCTTC.

This clone was counted only a few times. The DNA of the CDR3 is TGTGCCATCGCCACAGGGTACAATCAGCCCCAGCATTTT. Residues: CAIATGYNQPQHF. The V and J genes are TRBV10-3 and TRBJ1-5, with D perhaps TRBD1 (6 bases). Germline V CDR1 and CDR2: ENHRY, SYGVKD. The CDR3 totals 13 residues. V was shortened by 8 bases and J by 3 bases, with 11 bases between the two germline ends.

This clone was observed a single time. DNA of the CDR3: TGTGCCTGGAGTCTACGGGGGCCCGATTCAGGATATAATTCACCCCTCCACTTT. This gives the protein CAWSLRGPDSGYNSPLHF. The chain joins TRBV30 to TRBJ1-6; weak D call: TRBD1 (6 bases). The germline CDR1 and CDR2 sequences are GTSNPN and SVGIG (reference sequence). V lost 2 bases to trimming and J lost 4 bases, with 21 bases between them. CDR3 size: 18 residues. The full variable domain, with the rest looked up from reference TRBV30 and TRBJ1-6, is SQTIHQWPATLVQPVGSPLSLECTVEGTSNPNLYWYRQAAGRGLQLLFYSVGIGQISSEVPQNLSASRPQDRQFILSSKKLLLSDSGFYLCAWSLRGPDSGYNSPLHFGNGTRLTVT.

The chain employs TRBV10-3 and TRBJ2-5; 9 nucleotides line up with TRBD1. Germline CDR1 ENHRY, CDR2 SYGVKD. The CDR3 is 17 amino acids. V lost 3 bases, J lost 4 bases, and 12 bases stayed unmatched. CDR3 in DNA: TGTGCCATCAGTGAAAGGAGAGGGGGACAGGGTACAGAGACCCAGTACTTC. Translating gives CAISERRGGQGTETQYF.